One sample yielded the 24 T cell receptor beta chains listed below, sequenced in a study of T cells after posttransplantation cyclophosphamide. Assay: immunoSEQ multiplex PCR; the TCRdb copy retains only in-frame clones and omits some. Listed for the sample are 40,000 or so clones, none seen a single time. Sequencing was performed on PBMCs. These receptors were taken from a man aged 25-40 years in good health and a related stem cell transplant donor.

This clone showed up many times. V gene TRBV4-3 combines with J gene TRBJ1-6, with D possibly matching TRBD1 (5 bases). CDR3 length: 15 residues. CDR1 is LGHNA and CDR2 is YSLEER in the germline V gene. The V and J ends lost 0 bases and 9 bases respectively, with 12 bases between them. The DNA of the CDR3 is TGCGCCAGCAGCCAAGACAGGGCCGACCTTTCACCCCTCCACTTT. It translates to CASSQDRADLSPLHF.

This clone turned up a few times. The chain couples TRBV25-1 to TRBJ1-2, with TRBD1 identical over 11 bases. Germline V gene data show CDR1 as MGHDK and CDR2 as SYGVNS. This CDR3 comprises 19 residues. With 4 bases clipped from V and 4 bases from J, the junction kept 17 bases outside the gene matches. The CDR3: CASSVDVRKTGTGGYGYTF. The CDR3 DNA reads as TGTGCCAGCAGTGTTGACGTGCGAAAAACCGGGACAGGGGGCTATGGCTACACCTTC.

This clone was seen at least ten times. The V and J genes are TRBV13 and TRBJ2-5, with unresolved D. Per the germline V gene, CDR1 is PRHDT and CDR2 is FYEKMQ (reference sequence). Trimming left V 0 bases short and J 2 bases short, with 4 bases between. This CDR3 is 13 amino acids long. The CDR3 sequence: CASSLGLQETQYF. In DNA, the CDR3 is TGTGCCAGCAGCTTAGGGCTACAAGAGACCCAGTACTTC.

There are many counts of this clone. V and J are TRBV12-3 or TRBV12-4 and TRBJ2-2; D call uncertain. The CDR3 loop spans 13 amino acids. V was cut by 6 bases and J by 5 bases, with 10 bases left in between. The CDR3 region has the DNA TGTGCCAGCAGGCGCCCGACAACCGGGGAGCTGTTTTTT. This sequence encodes CASRRPTTGELFF.

There are many counts of this clone. The rearrangement uses TRBV6-1 and TRBJ1-5, with D possibly being TRBD1 (6 bases). The CDR3 is 16 residues long. Germline CDR1 and CDR2: MNHNS and SASEGT. Between the trimmed V and J ends, which lost 3 bases and 6 bases, there was a span of 18 bases. CDR3 in DNA: TGTGCCAGCAGTGACCCCGATTGGGGGCTTAGTCAGCCCCAGCATTTT. It is translated as CASSDPDWGLSQPQHF.

The sample holds many counts of this clone. This sequence joins TRBV5-4 and TRBJ1-6; 8 positions agree with TRBD1. This CDR3 is 15 amino acids long. Germline CDR1 is SGHNT and CDR2 is YYREEE (reference sequence). The V segment lost 0 bases and the J segment 7 bases; nucleotides outside the gene matches: 3. The CDR3 is CASSLGQGANSPLHF. The CDR3, as DNA: TGTGCCAGCAGCTTGGGTCAGGGGGCGAATTCACCCCTCCACTTT.

This clone was seen many times. This rearrangement joins TRBV6-2 or TRBV6-3 to TRBJ2-2; TRBD1 matches 9 bases. This CDR3 is 15 amino acids long. V lost 4 bases, J lost 4 bases, and 4 bases stayed unmatched. Germline-derived CDR1 and CDR2 are MNHEY and SVGEGT. CDR3 region: CASSSTGGGTGELFF. As DNA, the CDR3 is TGTGCCAGCAGTTCAACAGGGGGCGGCACCGGGGAGCTGTTTTTT.

This clone appeared a few times. This chain uses TRBV9 with TRBJ2-3; a weak D match, TRBD1 (5 bases). The ends were cut back, 1 base at V and 3 bases at J, with 12 bases in the middle. The CDR3 runs to 15 residues. Looked up from germline, CDR1 is SGDLS and CDR2 is YYNGEE. This chain's CDR3 is CASSVHRPGTDTQYF. CDR3 DNA sequence: TGTGCCAGCAGCGTACACAGGCCTGGTACAGATACGCAGTATTTT.

This chain links TRBV6-1 with TRBJ2-5, with D perhaps TRBD1 (6 bases). Germline V CDR1 and CDR2: MNHNS, SASEGT. This CDR3 comprises 12 residues. V was cut by 5 bases and J by 5 bases, with 9 bases left in between. DNA for the CDR3: TGTGCCAGCAGTAAGCAGGGGGAGACCCAGTACTTC. Translating it yields CASSKQGETQYF.

This clone has a count of ten or more. The chain employs TRBV14 and TRBJ2-7; 7 positions match TRBD2. Germline CDR1 and CDR2: SGHDN and FVKESK. The CDR3 is made up of 14 amino acids. V lost 4 bases, J lost 2 bases, and 5 bases stayed unmatched. CDR3 nucleotide sequence: TGTGCCAGCAGCCTGGGAGGGGCAGCCTACGAGCAGTACTTC. The encoded protein is CASSLGGAAYEQYF.

This clone was detected ten times or more. J is TRBJ2-1 and V is TRBV7-9, with D perhaps TRBD2 (6 bases). Germline CDR1 SEHNR, CDR2 FQNEAQ (reference sequence). There are 14 residues in the CDR3. Trimming left V 6 bases short and J 4 bases short, with 13 bases between. As DNA, the CDR3 is TGTGCCAGCAGACCAGGGACTGAGTACAATGAGCAGTTCTTC. As protein: CASRPGTEYNEQFF.

This chain links TRBV7-3 with TRBJ2-2, with 12 bases fitting TRBD1. The CDR3 runs to 17 residues. After removal of 4 bases from V and 2 bases from J, the junction contained 5 bases not matched to a gene. Germline V lookup: CDR1 SGHTA, CDR2 FQGTGA. Here the CDR3 DNA reads TGTGCCAGCAGCTCCGGGACAGGGGGCTTAAACACCGGGGAGCTGTTTTTT. Its translation is CASSSGTGGLNTGELFF.

This clone has at least ten counts. The chain employs TRBV7-8 and TRBJ2-7; TRBD2 aligns across 10 bases. The CDR3 spans 18 residues. CDR1 SGHVS and CDR2 FQNEAQ come from the germline V gene. The J segment lost 1 base and the V segment lost 0 bases, leaving 9 bases of the junction unmatched. The CDR3 DNA follows: TGTGCCAGCAGCTTAGCTCTAGCGGGGGCCGCGGGGTCCTACGAGCAGTACTTC. This translates into CASSLALAGAAGSYEQYF.

This clone has only a few counts. The chain employs TRBV7-2 and TRBJ1-5, with a possible D match to TRBD1 (6 bases). V shed 3 bases and J shed 8 bases, with 11 bases lying between them. Per the germline V gene, CDR1 is SGHTA and CDR2 is FQGNSA. There are 13 residues in the CDR3. CDR3 DNA: TGTGCCAGCAGCTTCGCGGAGGGGGAGCCCCAGCATTTT. Translation: CASSFAEGEPQHF.

This clone was seen repeatedly, ten times or more. This sequence joins TRBV5-1 and TRBJ1-1; D is uncertain. Germline V gene sequence: CDR1 SGHRS, CDR2 YFSETQ. The V and J ends lost 6 bases and 4 bases respectively, with 13 bases between them. CDR3 length: 13 amino acids. The CDR3 region is CASTGSGGTEAFF. The CDR3 region has the DNA TGCGCCAGCACCGGATCAGGTGGCACTGAAGCTTTCTTT.

This clone was seen only a few times. The chain joins TRBV5-1 to TRBJ2-5; D call uncertain. Germline values: CDR1 SGHRS, CDR2 YFSETQ. V lost 4 bases and J 2 bases, leaving 9 bases between the germline ends. The CDR3 sequence is 13 residues long. The CDR3 DNA reads as TGCGCCAGCAGCAGGGCAGGACAAGAGACCCAGTACTTC. It specifies CASSRAGQETQYF. Using reference TRBV5-1 and TRBJ2-5 for the parts outside the CDR3, the full variable domain is KAGVTQTPRYLIKTRGQQVTLSCSPISGHRSVSWYQQTPGQGLQFLFEYFSETQRNKGNFPGRFSGRQFSNSRSEMNVSTLELGDSALYLCASSRAGQETQYFGPGTRLLVL.

This sequence joins TRBV29-1 and TRBJ1-2, with unresolved D. Germline V gene sequence: CDR1 SQVTM, CDR2 ANQGSEA. The CDR3 is made up of 12 amino acids. Trimming stripped 5 bases from V and 7 bases from J, with 14 bases between. CDR3 sequence: CSVTFPGPGYTF. In DNA form, the CDR3 reads TGCAGCGTTACTTTTCCCGGTCCTGGCTACACCTTC.

This clone was counted only a few times. The chain is built from TRBV7-9 and TRBJ2-4; the match to TRBD2 covers 7 bases. Looked up from germline, CDR1 is SEHNR and CDR2 is FQNEAQ (reference sequence). J lost 1 base, V lost 2 bases, and 11 bases had no gene match. The CDR3 extends over 18 amino acids. CDR3 protein: CASSLSRPLATAKNIQYF. In nucleotides, the CDR3 is TGTGCCAGCAGCTTAAGCCGTCCACTAGCGACTGCCAAAAACATTCAGTACTTC.

This clone was seen many times. CDR3 loop: CAISESNRGTGELFF. DNA of the CDR3: TGTGCCATCAGTGAGTCGAATCGGGGCACCGGGGAGCTGTTTTTT. The gene calls are TRBV10-3 and TRBJ2-2; tentatively, D is TRBD2 (5 bases). V gave up 0 bases and J gave up 4 bases, with 9 bases separating them. Germline CDR1 is ENHRY and CDR2 is SYGVKD. CDR3 length equals 15 residues.

This clone was seen many times. V gene TRBV6-2 or TRBV6-3 combines with J gene TRBJ1-2; 7 positions agree with TRBD1. The CDR3 has 14 residues. Germline CDR1 and CDR2: MNHEY and SVGEGT. V trimming: 2 bases; J trimming: 7 bases; junction bases outside the gene matches: 7. In nucleotides, the CDR3 is TGTGCCAGCAGTTACCGACAGGGTAGGGGTGGCTACACCTTC. This gives the protein CASSYRQGRGGYTF.

The V and J genes are TRBV5-1 and TRBJ2-7; perhaps TRBD1 as D (7 bases). The CDR3 loop spans 15 amino acids. CDR1 and CDR2 (germline): SGHRS, YFSETQ. Trimming pared 4 bases from V and 0 bases from J, leaving 14 bases between. The CDR3: CASSQGGGPSYEQYF. The CDR3 coding sequence is TGCGCCAGCAGCCAAGGAGGGGGCCCCTCCTACGAGCAGTACTTC.

This clone was detected many times. This chain joins TRBV6-1 and TRBJ2-7; D is unclear. The germline CDR1 and CDR2 sequences are MNHNS and SASEGT. V lost 2 bases to trimming and J lost 6 bases, with 8 bases between them. There are 12 residues in the CDR3. The CDR3 DNA follows: TGTGCCAGCAGTGAATTAGGGTTCGAGCAGTACTTC. Translated: CASSELGFEQYF.

This clone was observed many times. This chain connects TRBV5-1 to TRBJ2-1; D possibly corresponds to TRBD1 (5 bases). The V gene's germline CDR1 is SGHRS and CDR2 YFSETQ. CDR3 length: 15 residues. V lost 0 bases and J lost 4, with 11 bases in between. The CDR3 spells CASSLGDRLYNEQFF. CDR3 coding DNA: TGCGCCAGCAGCTTGGGAGACAGATTATACAATGAGCAGTTCTTC.

The genes are TRBV12-3 or TRBV12-4 and TRBJ2-7; D perhaps matches TRBD1 (5 bases). There are 14 residues in the CDR3. The V end lost 5 bases, the J end lost 6 bases, and 17 bases lay between the germline ends. The CDR3 DNA reads TGTGCCAGCAGTCCACAGGCATCACCGGGCGAGCAGTACTTC. It is translated as CASSPQASPGEQYF.